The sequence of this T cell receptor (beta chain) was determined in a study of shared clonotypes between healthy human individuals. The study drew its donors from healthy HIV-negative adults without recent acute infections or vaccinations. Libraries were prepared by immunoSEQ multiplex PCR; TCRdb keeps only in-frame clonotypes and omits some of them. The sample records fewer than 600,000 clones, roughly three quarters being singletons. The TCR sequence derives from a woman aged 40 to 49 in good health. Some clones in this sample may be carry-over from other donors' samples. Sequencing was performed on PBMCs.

CDR3 sequence reads: CASSVQDQPQHF. The CDR3, as DNA: TGTGCCAGCAGTGTCCAGGATCAGCCCCAGCATTTT. The chain couples TRBV6-1 to TRBJ1-5; D uncertain. Germline V CDR1 and CDR2: MNHNS, SASEGT. V was shortened by 4 bases and J by 5 bases, with 6 bases between the two germline ends. This CDR3 is 12 amino acids long.